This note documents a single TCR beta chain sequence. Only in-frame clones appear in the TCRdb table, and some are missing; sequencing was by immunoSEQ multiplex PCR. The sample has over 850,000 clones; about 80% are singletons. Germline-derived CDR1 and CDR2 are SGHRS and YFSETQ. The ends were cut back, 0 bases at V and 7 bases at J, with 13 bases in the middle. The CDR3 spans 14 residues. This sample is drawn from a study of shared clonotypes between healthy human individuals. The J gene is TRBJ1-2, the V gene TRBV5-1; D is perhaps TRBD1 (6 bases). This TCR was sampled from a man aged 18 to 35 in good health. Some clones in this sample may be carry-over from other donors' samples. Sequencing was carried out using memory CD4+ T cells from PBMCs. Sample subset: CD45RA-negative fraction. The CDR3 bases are TGCGCCAGCAGCTTGGTCGGGGGGGCCCCTGGCTACACCTTC. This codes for CASSLVGGAPGYTF.